The entry below describes one T cell receptor beta chain. The antigen remains undetermined. The data are from a study of cytomegalovirus exposure and HLA in healthy donors. Broader study findings: A later analysis showed that HLA-associated TCR beta chains had undergone more clonal expansion than equally common others. Reported results showed that the classifier diagnosed cytomegalovirus status with high specificity and sensitivity. Later on, analysis showed that most CMV-associated TCR beta chains appeared to be HLA-restricted.

60 Vbeta and 13 Jbeta primers were used in PCR. Sequencing was performed with immunoSEQ multiplex PCR; in TCRdb, only in-frame clones are kept and a portion is missing. Found here are about 150,000 clones, more than 70% of them singletons; the top ten hold roughly 6.3%. There are 15 residues in the CDR3. V shed 1 base and J 10 bases; nucleotides not matched to a gene: 5. Germline CDR1 and CDR2: MNHNS and SASEGT. This chain joins TRBV6-1 and TRBJ2-1; 12 nucleotides align to TRBD2. The sample consisted of PBMCs. This clonotype was sampled from a male donor in good health and CMV-seropositive. The CDR3 DNA reads as TGTGCCAGCAGTGAAGAGACTAGCGGGAGTGGCGAGCAGTTCTTC. Translating gives CASSEETSGSGEQFF.